This is a list of T cell receptor beta chains from one sample in a study of blood T cell repertoires in COVID-19. Libraries were prepared by immunoSEQ multiplex PCR; TCRdb keeps only in-frame clonotypes and omits some of them. The sample lists 100,000 to 150,000 clones, roughly 86% occurring once. Sequenced sample: peripheral blood. These receptors came from a woman in her seventies with COVID-19, enrolled during active disease. The CDR3 runs from the conserved cysteine through the conserved F or W.

j_gene	v_gene	CDR3aa
TRBJ2-7	TRBV2	CASRDSYSRDEQYF
TRBJ2-1	TRBV7-6	CASSSGLAGAYNEQFF
TRBJ1-1	TRBV5-1	CASSLVEAGLSEAFF
TRBJ1-3	TRBV7-2	CASSSPGQHGNTIYF
TRBJ2-2	TRBV11-2	CASSLVGSEAGELFF
TRBJ2-3	TRBV7-7	CASSQLGGGQGMDTQYF
TRBJ2-1	TRBV29-1	CSAGGGRGAGPDNEQFF
TRBJ2-7	TRBV7-3	CASSRNRGGEQYF
TRBJ1-4	TRBV10-3	CAISESRGGFEKLFF
TRBJ2-1	TRBV6-5	CASSYPSGGYNNEQFF
TRBJ2-1	TRBV6-5	CASRKRTGAINEQFF
TRBJ1-2	TRBV19	CASSARTGDGYTF
TRBJ2-2	TRBV3-1/TRBV3-2	CASSLGTANTGELFF
TRBJ1-4	TRBV3-1/TRBV3-2	CASSTRAGAFSEKLFF
TRBJ1-2	TRBV6-5	CASSSLPGQGTNGYTF
TRBJ2-3	TRBV11-2	CASSTRGLAGSTDTQYF
TRBJ2-1	TRBV2	CASRSLRQGAEFF
TRBJ1-1	TRBV4-1	CASSQAPGWGGTEAFF
TRBJ2-5	TRBV4-1	CASSQGLRQEETQYF
TRBJ2-1	TRBV5-4	CASSPHIALDEQFF
TRBJ1-4	TRBV19	CASSIDGATNEKLFF
TRBJ1-2	TRBV6-5	CASSMGQTYYGYTF
TRBJ1-1	TRBV5-1	CASRSGAKAFF
TRBJ2-7	TRBV7-2	CASSLTSGALNEQYF